Given below is one T cell receptor (beta chain) in context. Its antigen is as yet unknown. Repertoires were generated with immunoSEQ multiplex PCR, while TCRdb's copy carries only in-frame clones and drops some. The data show 40,000 to 55,000 clones, around 94% seen once. This record comes from a study of human thymus T cells. Finnish infants who were healthy and having corrective surgery for congenital heart defects made up the donors. Only four of the eight donors provided an approximately 0.45-1 mL blood sample. J was trimmed by 1 base and V by 4 bases; bases with no gene match: 4. The CDR3 contains 14 residues. Germline CDR1 is SGHNT and CDR2 is YYREEE (reference sequence). The study's findings and limits: Apparent skewing of V and J gene usage characterized both thymic and blood repertoires.

This sequence was found in a boy less than two years old with a congenital heart defect but otherwise immunologically healthy. V is TRBV5-4 and J is TRBJ2-5, with 7 bases that match TRBD2. Sequenced sample: blood. CDR3: CASSPTSAQETQYF. The DNA for the CDR3 is TGTGCCAGCAGCCCTACTAGCGCCCAAGAGACCCAGTACTTC.